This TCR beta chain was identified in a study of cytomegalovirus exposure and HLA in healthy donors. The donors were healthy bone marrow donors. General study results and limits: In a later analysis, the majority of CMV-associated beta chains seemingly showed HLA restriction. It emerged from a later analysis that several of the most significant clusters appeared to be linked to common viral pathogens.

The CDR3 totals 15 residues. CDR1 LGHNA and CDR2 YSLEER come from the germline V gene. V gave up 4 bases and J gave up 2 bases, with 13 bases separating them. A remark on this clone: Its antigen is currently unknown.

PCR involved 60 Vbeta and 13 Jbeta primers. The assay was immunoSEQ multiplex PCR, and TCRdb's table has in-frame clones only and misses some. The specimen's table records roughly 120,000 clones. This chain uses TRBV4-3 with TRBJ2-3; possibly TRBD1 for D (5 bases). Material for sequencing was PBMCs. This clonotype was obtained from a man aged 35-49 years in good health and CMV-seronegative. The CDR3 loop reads CASSLLRGSTDTQYF. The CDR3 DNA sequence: TGCGCCAGCAGCCTACTTAGGGGATCCACAGATACGCAGTATTTT.